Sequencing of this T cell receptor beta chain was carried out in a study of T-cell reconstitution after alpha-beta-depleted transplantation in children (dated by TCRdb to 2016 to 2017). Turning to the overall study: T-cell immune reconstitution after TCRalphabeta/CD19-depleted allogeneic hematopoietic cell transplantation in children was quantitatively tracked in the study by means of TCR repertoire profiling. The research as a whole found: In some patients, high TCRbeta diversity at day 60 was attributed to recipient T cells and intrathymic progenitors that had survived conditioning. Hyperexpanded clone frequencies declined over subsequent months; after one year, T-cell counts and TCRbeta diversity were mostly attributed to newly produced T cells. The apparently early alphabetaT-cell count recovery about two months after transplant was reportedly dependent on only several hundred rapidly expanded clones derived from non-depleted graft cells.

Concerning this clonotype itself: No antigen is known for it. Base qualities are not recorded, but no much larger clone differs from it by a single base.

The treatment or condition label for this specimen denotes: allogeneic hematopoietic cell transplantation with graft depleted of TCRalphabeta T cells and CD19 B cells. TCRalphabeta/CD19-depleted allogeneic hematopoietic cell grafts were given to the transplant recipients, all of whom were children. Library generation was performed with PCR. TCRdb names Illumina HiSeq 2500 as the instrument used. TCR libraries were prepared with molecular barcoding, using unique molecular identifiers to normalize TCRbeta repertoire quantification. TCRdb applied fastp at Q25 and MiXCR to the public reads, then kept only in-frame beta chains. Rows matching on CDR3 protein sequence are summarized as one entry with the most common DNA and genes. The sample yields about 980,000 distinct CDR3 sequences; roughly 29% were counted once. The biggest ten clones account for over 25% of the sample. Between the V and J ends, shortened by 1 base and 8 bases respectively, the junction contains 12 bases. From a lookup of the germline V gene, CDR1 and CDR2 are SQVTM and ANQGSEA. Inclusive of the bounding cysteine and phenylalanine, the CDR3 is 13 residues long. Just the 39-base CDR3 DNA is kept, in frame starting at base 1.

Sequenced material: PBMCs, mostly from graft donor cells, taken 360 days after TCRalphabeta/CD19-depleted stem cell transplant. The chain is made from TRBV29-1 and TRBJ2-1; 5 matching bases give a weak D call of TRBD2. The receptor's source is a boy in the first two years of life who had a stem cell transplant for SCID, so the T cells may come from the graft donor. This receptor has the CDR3 CSVEGTASHEQFF. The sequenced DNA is TGCAGCGTTGAAGGTACGGCTAGCCATGAGCAGTTCTTC.